This passage covers 24 T cell receptor beta chains from one sample sequenced in a study of blood T cell repertoires in COVID-19. Profiled with immunoSEQ multiplex PCR; TCRdb holds only in-frame clones, not every one. This sample has about 110,000 clones, with about four fifths found just once. Input material: peripheral blood. Receptors were obtained from a woman aged 70-85 years with acute or convalescent COVID-19.

A single count supports this clone. The chain has TRBV2 and TRBJ2-1; D may be TRBD2 (7 bases). Germline CDR1 reads SNHLY; CDR2 reads FYNNEI. CDR3 length: 12 amino acids. Trimming took off 11 bases at V and 7 bases at J, with 15 bases between the two ends. The DNA of the CDR3 is TGTGCCCAGATGGGGGGGCTAAATGAGCAGTTCTTC. It translates to CAQMGGLNEQFF.

CDR3 in DNA: TGCGCCAGCAGCCAAGGTGGGGGGGTCAGACTTGATGGCTACACCTTC. Protein: CASSQGGGVRLDGYTF. This chain links TRBV4-3 with TRBJ1-2; D possibly corresponds to TRBD1 (5 bases). The CDR3 consists of 16 residues. Germline-derived CDR1 and CDR2 are LGHNA and YSLEER. V shed 1 base and J shed 6 bases, with 18 bases lying between them.

The genes are TRBV18 and TRBJ1-1; D possibly corresponds to TRBD1 (5 bases). Trimming stripped 8 bases from V and 1 base from J, with 11 bases between. CDR3 length: 13 residues. Germline CDR1 is KGHSH and CDR2 is LQKENI. Here the CDR3 reads CASADSRNTEAFF. The CDR3 DNA follows: TGTGCCAGCGCCGACAGTAGGAACACTGAAGCTTTCTTT.

The chain recombines TRBV28 with TRBJ1-5; tentatively, D is TRBD1 (5 bases). Trimming left V 6 bases short and J 7 bases short, with 10 bases between. Germline V lookup: CDR1 MDHEN, CDR2 SYDVKM. This CDR3 region has 12 residues. CDR3 in DNA: TGTGCCAGCAGGGGACTGCTACAGCCCCAGCATTTT. Amino acid sequence: CASRGLLQPQHF.

The rearrangement joins TRBV19 to TRBJ1-1; 9 positions agree with TRBD1. In germline, CDR1 is LNHDA, CDR2 SQIVND (reference sequence). The CDR3 is 15 amino acids. Trimming cost V 5 bases and J 1 base; bases outside gene matches: 5. CDR3 amino acids: CASSYRGPWNTEAFF. The CDR3, as DNA: TGTGCCAGTAGTTACAGGGGGCCTTGGAACACTGAAGCTTTCTTT.

V usage is TRBV28 and J usage is TRBJ1-2; D is possibly TRBD1 (6 bases). Germline-derived CDR1 and CDR2 are MDHEN and SYDVKM. The CDR3 is 14 residues long. V lost 7 bases to trimming and J lost 3 bases, with 15 bases between them. The DNA for the CDR3 is TGTGCCAGCACCCGAGGGGGATCTCACTATGGCTACACCTTC. As protein: CASTRGGSHYGYTF.

This clone was seen a single time. The V and J genes are TRBV7-3 and TRBJ2-7, with a possible D match to TRBD2 (5 bases). V lost 0 bases and J lost 7, with 19 bases in between. The CDR3 covers 16 residues. The germline CDR1 and CDR2 sequences are SGHTA and FQGTGA. CDR3 loop: CASSLTLADGVWEQYF. The CDR3 coding sequence is TGTGCCAGCAGCTTAACGCTAGCCGACGGGGTTTGGGAGCAGTACTTC.

This sequence joins TRBV27 and TRBJ2-5; 7 bases match TRBD2. This CDR3 spans 11 amino acids. J was trimmed by 10 bases and V by 8 bases; bases with no gene match: 7. Germline values: CDR1 MNHEY, CDR2 SMNVEV (reference sequence). CDR3 bases: TGTGCCAGCTACTTACGGGGGGTCCAGTACTTC. It is translated as CASYLRGVQYF.

This rearrangement joins TRBV30 to TRBJ1-2; D gene ambiguous. Germline loops: CDR1 GTSNPN, CDR2 SVGIG (reference sequence). The CDR3 is 14 amino acids. V lost 1 base and J 0 bases, leaving 9 bases between the germline ends. The CDR3 spells CAWSARIANYGYTF. In nucleotides, the CDR3 is TGTGCCTGGAGTGCCCGAATAGCTAACTATGGCTACACCTTC.

This rearrangement joins TRBV29-1 to TRBJ2-3; perhaps TRBD1 as D (5 bases). The CDR3 has 12 residues. Germline values: CDR1 SQVTM, CDR2 ANQGSEA. The V and J ends lost 7 bases and 0 bases respectively, with 8 bases between them. The CDR3 nucleotides are TGCAGCGGACAGTCTAGCACAGATACGCAGTATTTT. Residues: CSGQSSTDTQYF.

The chain couples TRBV5-1 to TRBJ2-7; 9 nucleotides line up with TRBD1. J was trimmed by 5 bases and V by 2 bases; bases with no gene match: 2. Looked up from germline, CDR1 is SGHRS and CDR2 is YFSETQ. The CDR3 is 13 amino acids. CDR3 protein: CASSFRTGDEQYV. CDR3 DNA: TGCGCCAGCAGCTTTAGGACAGGGGACGAGCAGTACGTC.

CDR3 DNA sequence: TGTGCCAGCAGCCCCGGGCAGGGACTCTCCTACGAGCAGTACTTC. Amino acid sequence: CASSPGQGLSYEQYF. J is TRBJ2-7 and V is TRBV7-3; D may be TRBD2 (6 bases). CDR1 SGHTA and CDR2 FQGTGA come from the germline V gene. Deletions cut 5 bases from V and 0 bases from J, with 14 bases between. CDR3 size: 15 residues.

This sequence joins TRBV7-9 and TRBJ1-1, with 7 positions matching TRBD1. CDR1 is SEHNR, CDR2 FQNEAQ, per germline (reference sequence). Unmatched junction bases numbered 15, after V lost 7 bases and J lost 4 bases. The length of the CDR3 is 16 residues. The CDR3 spells CASTSALTRGLTEAFF. The CDR3 DNA sequence: TGTGCCAGCACCTCAGCTCTTACGAGGGGGCTCACTGAAGCTTTCTTT.

The chain carries TRBV7-2 and TRBJ2-2; D remains ambiguous. Trimming left V 4 bases short and J 2 bases short, with 2 bases between. The CDR3 covers 12 residues. The germline V gene encodes CDR1 SGHTA and CDR2 FQGNSA. Here the CDR3 DNA reads TGTGCCAGCAGCTCAAACACCGGGGAGCTGTTTTTT. Translated: CASSSNTGELFF. The variable domain in full, completed from reference TRBV7-2 and TRBJ2-2, reads GAGVSQSPSNKVTEKGKDVELRCDPISGHTALYWYRQSLGQGLEFLIYFQGNSAPDKSGLPSDRFSAERTGGSVSTLTIQRTQQEDSAVYLCASSSNTGELFFGEGSRLTVL.

The rearrangement joins TRBV28 to TRBJ1-5; 8 positions match TRBD1. The germline CDR1 and CDR2 sequences are MDHEN and SYDVKM. This CDR3 contains 14 residues. The trim removed 8 bases at V and 5 bases at J, leaving 8 bases unmatched. DNA for the CDR3: TGTGCCAGCGGGGGACAGGTCGGGGATCAGCCCCAGCATTTT. This sequence encodes CASGGQVGDQPQHF.

CDR3 residues: CPHAGPLGDTQYF. The CDR3, as DNA: TGTCCCCACGCGGGACCCTTAGGAGATACGCAGTATTTT. The rearrangement uses TRBV19 and TRBJ2-3; D perhaps matches TRBD2 (6 bases). Per germline, CDR1 LNHDA and CDR2 SQIVND (reference sequence). This CDR3 has 13 residues.

This sequence joins TRBV5-1 and TRBJ2-1; a weak D match, TRBD2 (5 bases). The CDR3 has 15 residues. Germline assignment: CDR1 SGHRS and CDR2 YFSETQ. Deletions cut 5 bases from V and 4 bases from J, with 16 bases between. The CDR3 loop is CASRAQTGDYNEQFF. The CDR3 region has the DNA TGCGCCAGCAGAGCCCAAACCGGGGATTACAATGAGCAGTTCTTC. Variable domain in full (rest from reference TRBV5-1 and TRBJ2-1): KAGVTQTPRYLIKTRGQQVTLSCSPISGHRSVSWYQQTPGQGLQFLFEYFSETQRNKGNFPGRFSGRQFSNSRSEMNVSTLELGDSALYLCASRAQTGDYNEQFFGPGTRLTVL.

This clone has a single count. The chain combines TRBV9 with TRBJ2-3; D is perhaps TRBD1 (7 bases). Deletions cut 6 bases from V and 5 bases from J, with 13 bases between. The CDR3 spans 13 residues. Germline CDR1 is SGDLS and CDR2 is YYNGEE. The CDR3 protein is CASTRGERDTQYF. In DNA, the CDR3 is TGTGCCAGCACCAGGGGGGAAAGAGATACGCAGTATTTT. Supplemented by reference TRBV9 and TRBJ2-3, the full variable domain reads DSGVTQTPKHLITATGQRVTLRCSPRSGDLSVYWYQQSLDQGLQFLIQYYNGEERAKGNILERFSAQQFPDLHSELNLSSLELGDSALYFCASTRGERDTQYFGPGTRLTVL.

The chain joins TRBV7-3 to TRBJ2-5, with D possibly being TRBD1 (5 bases). The V gene's germline CDR1 is SGHTA and CDR2 FQGTGA. V lost 0 bases, J lost 5 bases, and 7 bases lay in between. The CDR3 is made up of 13 amino acids. The CDR3 here is CASSLTGVETQYF. The CDR3 DNA is TGTGCCAGCAGCTTAACAGGGGTCGAGACCCAGTACTTC.

This clone was counted once. The chain couples TRBV16 to TRBJ1-4; 7 bases agree with TRBD1. V shed 0 bases and J 6 bases; nucleotides not matched to a gene: 4. This CDR3 has 15 residues. CDR1 and CDR2 (germline): KGHSY, FQNENV. CDR3 bases: TGTGCCAGCAGCCAATCCGGGACAGCCCATGAAAAACTGTTTTTT. Protein: CASSQSGTAHEKLFF. The entire variable domain, with the rest obtained from reference TRBV16 and TRBJ1-4, is as follows: GEEVAQTPKHLVRGEGQKAKLYCAPIKGHSYVFWYQQVLKNEFKFLISFQNENVFDETGMPKERFSAKCLPNSPCSLEIQATKLEDSAVYFCASSQSGTAHEKLFFGSGTQLSVL.

This chain joins TRBV29-1 and TRBJ1-1, with D possibly TRBD1 on 5 matching bases. From germline, CDR1 is SQVTM and CDR2 ANQGSEA. The CDR3 has 13 amino acids. Deletions cut 2 bases from V and 1 base from J, with 8 bases between. This chain's CDR3 is CSVEKGQNTEAFF. The CDR3 DNA follows: TGCAGCGTTGAAAAAGGACAGAACACTGAAGCTTTCTTT.

The J gene is TRBJ2-3, the V gene TRBV5-5, with 9 bases identical to TRBD2. CDR3 length equals 17 residues. The V gene's germline CDR1 is SGHKS and CDR2 YYEKEE (reference sequence). J gave up 0 bases and V 6 bases, and 11 bases lay outside the gene matches. CDR3 sequence reads: CASNPREGTPSTDTQYF. The CDR3 nucleotides are TGTGCCAGCAACCCGCGGGAGGGGACACCGAGCACAGATACGCAGTATTTT.

This chain joins TRBV19 and TRBJ2-1; 9 positions match TRBD2. The V segment lost 4 bases and the J segment 2 bases; nucleotides outside the gene matches: 12. Germline CDR1 and CDR2: LNHDA and SQIVND (reference sequence). The CDR3 totals 18 residues. CDR3 sequence (DNA): TGTGCCAGTAGTAAAGGCCTCCAGCGGGGGGCCGCCTACAATGAGCAGTTCTTC. Protein product: CASSKGLQRGAAYNEQFF.

The J gene is TRBJ1-1, the V gene TRBV18; D not resolved. This CDR3 comprises 16 residues. CDR1 is KGHSH and CDR2 is LQKENI in the germline V gene. V lost 5 bases and J lost 5, with 21 bases in between. The CDR3 reads CASSSGLITPSTEAFF. The CDR3 DNA follows: TGTGCCAGCTCATCCGGACTCATCACACCTTCAACTGAAGCTTTCTTT.